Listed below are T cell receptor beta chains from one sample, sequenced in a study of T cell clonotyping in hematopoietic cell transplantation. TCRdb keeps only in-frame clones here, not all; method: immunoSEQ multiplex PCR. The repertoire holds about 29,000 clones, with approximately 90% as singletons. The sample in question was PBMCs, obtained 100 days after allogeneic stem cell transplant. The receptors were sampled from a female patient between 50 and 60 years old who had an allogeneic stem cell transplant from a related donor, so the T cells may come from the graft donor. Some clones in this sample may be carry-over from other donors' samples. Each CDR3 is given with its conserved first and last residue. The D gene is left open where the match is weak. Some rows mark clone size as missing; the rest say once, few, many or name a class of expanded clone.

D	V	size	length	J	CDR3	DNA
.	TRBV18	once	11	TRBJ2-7	CASSPGGEQYF	TGTGCCAGCTCACCAGGGGGGGAGCAGTACTTC
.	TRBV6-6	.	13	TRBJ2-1	CASSARGRNEQFF	TGTGCCAGCAGTGCCCGGGGCCGCAATGAGCAGTTCTTC
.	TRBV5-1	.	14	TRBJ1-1	CASSLTGPYTEAFF	TGCGCCAGCAGCTTGACCGGGCCATACACTGAAGCTTTCTTT
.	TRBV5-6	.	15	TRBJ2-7	CASSLVGGDGYEQYF	TGTGCCAGCAGCTTGGTAGGGGGGGATGGGTACGAGCAGTACTTC
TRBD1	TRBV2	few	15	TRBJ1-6	CASSTDRGGIEPLHF	TGTGCCAGCAGTACGGACAGGGGAGGCATCGAACCCCTCCACTTT
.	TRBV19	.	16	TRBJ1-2	CASSVSTGRFGDGYTF	TGTGCCAGTAGTGTAAGCACAGGGCGGTTTGGAGACGGCTACACCTTC
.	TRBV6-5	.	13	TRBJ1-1	CASSRGQITEAFF	TGTGCCAGCAGCCGAGGACAGATCACTGAAGCTTTCTTT
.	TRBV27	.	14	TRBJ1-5	CASTSQAGEQPQHF	TGTGCCAGCACCTCCCAGGCAGGTGAACAGCCCCAGCATTTT
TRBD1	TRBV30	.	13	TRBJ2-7	CAWTMQGAYEQYF	TGTGCCTGGACGATGCAGGGGGCCTACGAGCAGTACTTC
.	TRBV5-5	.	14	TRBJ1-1	CASSFRLMNTEAFF	TGTGCCAGCAGCTTCCGGCTTATGAACACTGAAGCTTTCTTT
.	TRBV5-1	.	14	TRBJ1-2	CASSLDSSNYGYTF	TGCGCCAGCAGCTTGGACAGTTCTAACTATGGCTACACCTTC
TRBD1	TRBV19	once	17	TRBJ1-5	CASSMGEPDRVYQPQHF	TGTGCCAGTAGTATGGGGGAACCGGACAGGGTCTATCAGCCCCAGCATTTT
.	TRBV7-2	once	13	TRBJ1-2	CASSPRTGYGYTF	TGTGCCAGCAGCCCGCGGACTGGCTATGGCTACACCTTC
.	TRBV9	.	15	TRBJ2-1	CASSVEGRSYNEQFF	TGTGCCAGCAGCGTAGAGGGCCGCTCCTACAATGAGCAGTTCTTC
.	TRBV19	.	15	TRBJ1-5	CASSIQPPGYQPQHF	TGTGCCAGTAGTATACAGCCCCCAGGGTATCAGCCCCAGCATTTT
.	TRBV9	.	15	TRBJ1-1	CASSVVGSVNTEAFF	TGTGCCAGCAGCGTAGTAGGGTCGGTGAACACTGAAGCTTTCTTT
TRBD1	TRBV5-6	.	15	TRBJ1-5	CASSLGPQGHQPQHF	TGTGCCAGCAGCTTGGGTCCACAGGGGCATCAGCCCCAGCATTTT
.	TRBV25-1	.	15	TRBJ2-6	CACQSRGSGANVLTF	TGTGCCTGTCAGAGCAGGGGCAGTGGGGCCAACGTCCTGACTTTC
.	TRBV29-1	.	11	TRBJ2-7	CSVGGGYEQYF	TGCAGCGTTGGGGGCGGTTACGAGCAGTACTTC
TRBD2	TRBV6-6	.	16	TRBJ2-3	CASSLSGGASTDTQYF	TGTGCCAGCAGTCTTAGCGGGGGGGCTAGCACAGATACGCAGTATTTT
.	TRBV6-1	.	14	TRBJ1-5	CASSYIYSNQPQHF	TGTGCCAGCAGCTACATATATAGCAATCAGCCCCAGCATTTT
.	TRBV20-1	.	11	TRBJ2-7	CSARPYYEQYF	TGCAGTGCTAGGCCCTACTACGAGCAGTACTTC
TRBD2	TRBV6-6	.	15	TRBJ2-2	CASRGTSARTGELFF	TGTGCCAGCAGGGGGACTAGCGCACGCACCGGGGAGCTGTTTTTT
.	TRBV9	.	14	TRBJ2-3	CASTLGRVRDTQYF	TGTGCCAGCACCCTCGGACGGGTGAGAGATACGCAGTATTTT
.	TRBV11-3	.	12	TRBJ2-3	CASSPGSDTQYF	TGTGCCAGCAGCCCAGGGTCAGATACGCAGTATTTT
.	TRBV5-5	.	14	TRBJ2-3	CASSHELSRGTQYF	TGTGCCAGCAGCCACGAACTGAGCCGGGGTACGCAGTATTTT
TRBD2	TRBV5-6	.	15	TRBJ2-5	CASSLRRGGGETQYF	TGTGCCAGCAGCTTGAGGCGGGGGGGAGGGGAGACCCAGTACTTC
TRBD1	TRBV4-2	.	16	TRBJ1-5	CASSQHLDRVDQPQHF	TGTGCCAGCAGCCAACATTTGGACAGGGTCGATCAGCCCCAGCATTTT
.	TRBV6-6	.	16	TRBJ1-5	CASSSPRGGSNQPQHF	TGTGCCAGCAGCTCCCCCCGGGGTGGAAGCAATCAGCCCCAGCATTTT
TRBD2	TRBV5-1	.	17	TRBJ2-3	CASSKGLAGAYTDTQYF	TGCGCCAGCAGCAAGGGACTAGCGGGGGCCTACACAGATACGCAGTATTTT
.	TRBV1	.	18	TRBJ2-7	CTSTWNRGPPPVSYEQYF	TGCACCAGCACCTGGAACAGGGGTCCCCCTCCGGTCTCCTACGAGCAGTACTTC
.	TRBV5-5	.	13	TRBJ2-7	CASSLTDTYEQYF	TGTGCCAGCAGCTTGACAGACACCTACGAGCAGTACTTC
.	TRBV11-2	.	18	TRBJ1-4	CASSSTELGWATNEKLFF	TGTGCCAGCAGCTCGACAGAACTGGGTTGGGCAACTAATGAAAAACTGTTTTTT
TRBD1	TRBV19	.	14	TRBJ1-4	CASSIQGESEKLFF	TGTGCCAGTAGTATACAGGGGGAGAGTGAAAAACTGTTTTTT
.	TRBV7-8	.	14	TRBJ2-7	CASSLRLRTYEQYF	TGTGCCAGCAGCTTGAGACTACGTACCTACGAGCAGTACTTC
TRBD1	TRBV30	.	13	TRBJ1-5	CAWTGGFNQPQHF	TGTGCCTGGACAGGGGGCTTCAATCAGCCCCAGCATTTT
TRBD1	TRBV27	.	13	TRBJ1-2	CASSRDSLDGYTF	TGTGCCAGCAGCCGGGACAGCTTAGATGGCTACACCTTC
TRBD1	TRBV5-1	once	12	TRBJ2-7	CASSHDRDEQYF	TGCGCCAGCAGCCACGACAGGGACGAGCAGTACTTC
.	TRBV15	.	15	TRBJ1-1	CATSRDRGEGSEAFF	TGTGCCACCAGCAGAGATAGAGGGGAGGGATCTGAAGCTTTCTTT
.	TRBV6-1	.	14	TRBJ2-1	CASSEHRYNNEQFF	TGTGCCAGCAGTGAACACAGGTATAACAATGAGCAGTTCTTC
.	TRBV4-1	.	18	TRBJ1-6	CASSQEGTPYGYNSPLHF	TGCGCCAGCAGCCAAGAAGGGACACCCTACGGTTATAATTCACCCCTCCACTTT
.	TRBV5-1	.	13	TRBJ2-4	CASSLGRENIQYF	TGCGCCAGCAGCCTAGGCAGGGAAAACATTCAGTACTTC
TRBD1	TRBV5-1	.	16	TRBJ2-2	CASSPPGQGNTGELFF	TGCGCCAGCAGCCCCCCGGGACAGGGCAACACCGGGGAGCTGTTTTTT
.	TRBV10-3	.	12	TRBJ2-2	CAIRQATGELFF	TGTGCCATCAGACAGGCCACCGGGGAGCTGTTTTTT
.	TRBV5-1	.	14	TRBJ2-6	CASGIEAGANVLTF	TGCGCCAGCGGCATCGAAGCTGGGGCCAACGTCCTGACTTTC
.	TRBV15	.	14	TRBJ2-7	CATSRVRSAIEQYF	TGTGCCACCAGCAGAGTAAGGTCTGCGATCGAGCAGTACTTC
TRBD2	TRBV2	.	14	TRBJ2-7	CASARTSGSYEQYF	TGTGCCAGCGCCCGGACTAGCGGTTCCTACGAGCAGTACTTC